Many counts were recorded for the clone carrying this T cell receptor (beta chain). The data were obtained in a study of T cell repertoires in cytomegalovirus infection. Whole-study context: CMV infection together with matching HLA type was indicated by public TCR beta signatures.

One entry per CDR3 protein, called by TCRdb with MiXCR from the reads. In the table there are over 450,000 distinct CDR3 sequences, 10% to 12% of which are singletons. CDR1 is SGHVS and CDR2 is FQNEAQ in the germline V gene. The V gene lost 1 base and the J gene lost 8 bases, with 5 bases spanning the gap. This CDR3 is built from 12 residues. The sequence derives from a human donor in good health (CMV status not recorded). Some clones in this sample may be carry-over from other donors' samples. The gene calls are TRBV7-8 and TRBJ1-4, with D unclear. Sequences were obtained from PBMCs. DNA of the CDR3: TGTGCCAGCAGCTTAGATTCCGAAAAACTGTTTTTT. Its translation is CASSLDSEKLFF.